One sample yielded the 3 T cell receptor beta chains listed below, sequenced in a study of shared clonotypes between healthy human individuals. Some clones are missing from TCRdb's copy, which holds only in-frame ones; the method was immunoSEQ multiplex PCR. The data hold around 2.5 million clones, with under 95% observed a single time. Material for sequencing was naive CD4+ T cells from PBMCs. Stated subset: CD45RA+ positively selected. The origin of the receptors is a man aged 18-30 years in good health. Some clones in this sample may be carry-over from other donors' samples.

J is TRBJ1-2 and V is TRBV5-1; possibly TRBD1 for D (5 bases). The CDR3 is 13 amino acids. The V gene's germline CDR1 is SGHRS and CDR2 YFSETQ. V was pared by 3 bases and J by 0 bases, with 6 bases between. In DNA, the CDR3 is TGCGCCAGCAGCTGGACATCTAACTATGGCTACACCTTC. It translates to CASSWTSNYGYTF.

This clone was picked up one time. The chain combines TRBV5-8 with TRBJ2-1, with D possibly matching TRBD1 (5 bases). There are 15 residues in the CDR3. The germline V and J ends were trimmed by 2 bases and 3 bases, with 12 bases remaining between them. Looked up from germline, CDR1 is SGHTS and CDR2 is YDEGEE. This CDR3 reads CASSFGRQGYNEQFF. DNA for the CDR3: TGTGCCAGCAGCTTTGGTCGGCAGGGCTACAATGAGCAGTTCTTC.

This clone was found once. The CDR3 here is CASSLRSLAGPNNEQFF. CDR3 nucleotide sequence: TGTGCCAGCAGCTTAAGGAGTCTGGCGGGGCCGAACAATGAGCAGTTCTTC. V gene TRBV7-3 combines with J gene TRBJ2-1; D is perhaps TRBD2 (6 bases). The CDR3 covers 17 residues. Germline loops: CDR1 SGHTA, CDR2 FQGTGA. Trimming cost V 1 base and J 5 bases, with 18 bases left between them.